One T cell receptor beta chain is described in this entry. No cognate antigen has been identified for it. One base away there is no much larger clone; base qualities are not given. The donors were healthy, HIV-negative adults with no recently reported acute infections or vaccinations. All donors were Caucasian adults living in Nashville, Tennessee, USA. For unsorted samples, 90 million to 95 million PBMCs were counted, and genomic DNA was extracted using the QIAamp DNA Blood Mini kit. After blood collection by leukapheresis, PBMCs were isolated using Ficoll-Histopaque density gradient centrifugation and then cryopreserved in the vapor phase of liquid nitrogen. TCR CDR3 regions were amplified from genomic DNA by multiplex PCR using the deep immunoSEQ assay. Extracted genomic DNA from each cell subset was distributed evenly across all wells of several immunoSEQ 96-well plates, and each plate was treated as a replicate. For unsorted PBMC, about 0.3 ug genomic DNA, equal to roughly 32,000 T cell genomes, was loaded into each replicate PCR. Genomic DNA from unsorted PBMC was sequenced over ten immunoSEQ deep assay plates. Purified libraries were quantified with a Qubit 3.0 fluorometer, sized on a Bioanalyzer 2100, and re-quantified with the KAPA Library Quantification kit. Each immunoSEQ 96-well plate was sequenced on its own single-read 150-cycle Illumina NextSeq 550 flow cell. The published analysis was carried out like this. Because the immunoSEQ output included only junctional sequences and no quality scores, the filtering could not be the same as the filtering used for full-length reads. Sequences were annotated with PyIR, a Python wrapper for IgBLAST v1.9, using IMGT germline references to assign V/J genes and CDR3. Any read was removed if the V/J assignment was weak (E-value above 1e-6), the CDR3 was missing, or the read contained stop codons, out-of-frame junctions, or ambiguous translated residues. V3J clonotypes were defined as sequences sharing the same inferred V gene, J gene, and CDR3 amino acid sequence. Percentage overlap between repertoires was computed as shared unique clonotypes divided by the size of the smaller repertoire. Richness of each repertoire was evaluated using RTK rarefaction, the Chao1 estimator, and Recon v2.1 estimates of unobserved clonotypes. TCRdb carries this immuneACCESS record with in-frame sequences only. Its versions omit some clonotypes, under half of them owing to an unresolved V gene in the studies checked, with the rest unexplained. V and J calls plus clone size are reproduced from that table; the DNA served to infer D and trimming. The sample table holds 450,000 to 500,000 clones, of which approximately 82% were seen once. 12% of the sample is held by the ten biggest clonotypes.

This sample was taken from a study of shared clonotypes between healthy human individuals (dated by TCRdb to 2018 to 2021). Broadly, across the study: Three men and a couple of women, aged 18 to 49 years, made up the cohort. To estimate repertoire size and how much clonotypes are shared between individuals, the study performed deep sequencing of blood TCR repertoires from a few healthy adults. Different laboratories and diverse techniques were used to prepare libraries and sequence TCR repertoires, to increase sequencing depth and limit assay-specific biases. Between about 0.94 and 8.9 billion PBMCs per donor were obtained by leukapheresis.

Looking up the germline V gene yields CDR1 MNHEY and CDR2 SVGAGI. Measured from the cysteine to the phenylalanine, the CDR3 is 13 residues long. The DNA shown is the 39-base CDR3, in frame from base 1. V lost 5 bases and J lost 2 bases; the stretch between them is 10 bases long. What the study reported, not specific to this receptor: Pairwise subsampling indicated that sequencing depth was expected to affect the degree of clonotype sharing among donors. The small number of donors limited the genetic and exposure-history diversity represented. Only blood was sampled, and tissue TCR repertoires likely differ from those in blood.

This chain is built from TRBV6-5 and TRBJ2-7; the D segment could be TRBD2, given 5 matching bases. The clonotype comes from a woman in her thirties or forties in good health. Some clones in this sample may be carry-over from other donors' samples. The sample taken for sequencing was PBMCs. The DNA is TGTGCCAGCAGTCCCCCCGGGGCCTACGAGCAGTACTTC. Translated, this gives CASSPPGAYEQYF.